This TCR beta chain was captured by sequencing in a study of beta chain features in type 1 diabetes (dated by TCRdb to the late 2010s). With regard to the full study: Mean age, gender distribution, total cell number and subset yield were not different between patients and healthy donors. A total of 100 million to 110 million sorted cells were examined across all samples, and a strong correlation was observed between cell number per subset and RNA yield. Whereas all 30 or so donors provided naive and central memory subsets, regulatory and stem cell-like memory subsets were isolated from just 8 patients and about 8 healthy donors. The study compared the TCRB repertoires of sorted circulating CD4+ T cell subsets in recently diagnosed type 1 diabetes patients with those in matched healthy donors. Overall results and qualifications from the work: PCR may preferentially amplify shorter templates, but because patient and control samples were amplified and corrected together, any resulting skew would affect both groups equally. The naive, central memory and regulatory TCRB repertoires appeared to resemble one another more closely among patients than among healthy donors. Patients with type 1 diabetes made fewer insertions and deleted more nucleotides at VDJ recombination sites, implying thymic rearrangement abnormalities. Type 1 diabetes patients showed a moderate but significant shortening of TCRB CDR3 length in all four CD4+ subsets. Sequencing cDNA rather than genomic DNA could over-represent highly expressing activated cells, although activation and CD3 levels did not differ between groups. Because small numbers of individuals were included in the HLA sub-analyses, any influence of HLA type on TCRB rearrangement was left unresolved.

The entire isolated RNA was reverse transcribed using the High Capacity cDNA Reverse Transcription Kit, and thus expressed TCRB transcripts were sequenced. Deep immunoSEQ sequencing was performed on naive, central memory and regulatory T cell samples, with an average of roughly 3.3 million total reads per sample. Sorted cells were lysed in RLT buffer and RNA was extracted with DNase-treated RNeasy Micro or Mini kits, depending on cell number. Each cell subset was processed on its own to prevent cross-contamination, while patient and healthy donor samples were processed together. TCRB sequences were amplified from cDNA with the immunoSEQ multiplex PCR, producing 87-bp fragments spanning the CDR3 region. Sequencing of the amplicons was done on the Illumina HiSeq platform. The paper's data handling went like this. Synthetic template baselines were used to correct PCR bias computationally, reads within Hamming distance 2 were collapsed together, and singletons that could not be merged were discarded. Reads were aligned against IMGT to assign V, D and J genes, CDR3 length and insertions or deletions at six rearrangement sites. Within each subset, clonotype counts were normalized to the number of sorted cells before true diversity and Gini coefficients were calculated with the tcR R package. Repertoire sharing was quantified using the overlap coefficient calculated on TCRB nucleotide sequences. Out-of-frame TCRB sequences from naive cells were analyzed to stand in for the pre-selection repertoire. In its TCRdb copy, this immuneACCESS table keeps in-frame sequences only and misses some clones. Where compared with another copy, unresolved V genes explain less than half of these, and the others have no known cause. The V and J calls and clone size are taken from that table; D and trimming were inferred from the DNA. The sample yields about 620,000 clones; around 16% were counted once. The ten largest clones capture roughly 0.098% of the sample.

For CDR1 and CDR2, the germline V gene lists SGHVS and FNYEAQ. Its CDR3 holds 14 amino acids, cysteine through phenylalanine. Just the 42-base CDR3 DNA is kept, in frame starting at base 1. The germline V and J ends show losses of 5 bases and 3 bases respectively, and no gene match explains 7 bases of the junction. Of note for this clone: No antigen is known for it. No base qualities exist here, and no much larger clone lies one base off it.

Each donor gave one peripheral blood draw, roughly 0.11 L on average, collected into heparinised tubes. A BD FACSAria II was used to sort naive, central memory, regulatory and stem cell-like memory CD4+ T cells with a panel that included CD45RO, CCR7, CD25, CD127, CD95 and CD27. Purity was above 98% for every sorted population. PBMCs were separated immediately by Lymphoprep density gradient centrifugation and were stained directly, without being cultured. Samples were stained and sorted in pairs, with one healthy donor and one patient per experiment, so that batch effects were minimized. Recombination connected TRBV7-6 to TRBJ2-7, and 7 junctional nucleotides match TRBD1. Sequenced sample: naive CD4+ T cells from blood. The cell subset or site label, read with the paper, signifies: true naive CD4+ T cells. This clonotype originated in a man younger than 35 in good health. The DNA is TGTGCCAGCAGCGCCCCGGGACAGTACTACGAGCAGTACTTC. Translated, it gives CASSAPGQYYEQYF. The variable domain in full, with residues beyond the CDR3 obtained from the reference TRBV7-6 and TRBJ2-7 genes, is GAGVSQSPRYKVTKRGQDVALRCDPISGHVSLYWYRQALGQGPEFLTYFNYEAQQDKSGLPNDRFSAERPEGSISTLTIQRTEQRDSAMYRCASSAPGQYYEQYFGPGTRLTVT.